This T cell receptor beta chain was recorded in a study of shared clonotypes between healthy human individuals. As for the study in general: For every donor, three CD4 naive, three CD4 memory, two CD8 naive and one CD8 memory plates were used. Study-wide points: Generation of non-shared clonotypes was less probable than generation of clonotypes shared by all four donors. Naive CD4 clonotypes were shared across a few donors at roughly 5%. The study generally estimated greater richness for naive than memory subsets.

Notes on this clone: Its specificity is unknown.

Generated by immunoSEQ multiplex PCR, the TCRdb table keeps only in-frame clones and is missing some. The sample shows roughly 500,000 clones, roughly 95% of them seen only once. CDR1 is SGHRS, CDR2 YFSETQ, per germline. This CDR3 contains 15 residues. The TCR comes from a woman aged 25 to 45 in good health. The chain recombines TRBV5-1 with TRBJ2-5, with 7 bases identical to TRBD2. The end of the DNA fits TRBJ2-7 better, so the J call may be wrong. What was sequenced was naive CD4+ T cells sorted from blood. The subset: CD45RA+ positively selected. The CDR3 sequence: CASSLNERDAYEQYF. The CDR3 coding sequence is TGCGCCAGCAGCTTGAACGAGCGGGACGCCTACGAGCAGTACTTC.